The subject of this entry is one TCR beta chain. Sequenced by immunoSEQ multiplex PCR; TCRdb stores in-frame clones only, minus some. The sample has just over 80,000 clones, roughly 89% seen once. The data belong to a study of blood T cell repertoires in COVID-19. V was pared by 7 bases and J by 4 bases, with 13 bases between. Germline V CDR1 and CDR2: LNHDA, SQIVND (reference sequence). The CDR3 runs 13 residues. Participants were aged about 18 to 90 years, lived in around 25 US areas, and enrolled virtually. This TCR came from a woman in her forties or fifties with acute COVID-19. The chain links TRBV19 to TRBJ1-2; possibly TRBD1 for D (6 bases). The material sequenced was PBMCs or T cells enriched from blood (not recorded which). In DNA form, the CDR3 reads TGTGCCAGTAATCAAGGACAGTTCTATGGCTACACCTTC. Amino acid sequence: CASNQGQFYGYTF.